This T cell receptor (beta chain) was observed in a study of blood T cell repertoires in COVID-19. TCRdb keeps only in-frame clones here, not all; method: immunoSEQ multiplex PCR. Seen here are about 180,000 clones, approximately 83% observed once, and the top ten hold 9.5% to 13%. The receptor was isolated from a human donor with active or convalescent COVID-19. The donor label of this sample is uncertain. The sample taken for sequencing was peripheral blood.

CDR3 in amino acids: CASSYETSIYEQYF. In DNA, the CDR3 is TGTGCCAGCAGTTACGAGACTAGTATCTACGAGCAGTACTTC. The V and J genes are TRBV6-6 and TRBJ2-7; D is possibly TRBD2 (6 bases). In germline, CDR1 is MNHNY, CDR2 SVGAGI (reference sequence). This CDR3 has 14 residues. V was cut by 2 bases and J by 3 bases, with 11 bases left in between.